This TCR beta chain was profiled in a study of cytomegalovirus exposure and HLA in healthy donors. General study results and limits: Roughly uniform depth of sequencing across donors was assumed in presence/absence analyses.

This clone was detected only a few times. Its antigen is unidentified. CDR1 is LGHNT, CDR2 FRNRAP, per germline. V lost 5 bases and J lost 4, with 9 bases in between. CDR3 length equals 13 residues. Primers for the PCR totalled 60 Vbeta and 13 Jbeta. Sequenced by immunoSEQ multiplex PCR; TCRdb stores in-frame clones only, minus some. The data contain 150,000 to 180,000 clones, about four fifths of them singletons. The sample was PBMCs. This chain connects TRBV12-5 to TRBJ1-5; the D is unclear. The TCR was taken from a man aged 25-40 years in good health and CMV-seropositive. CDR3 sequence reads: CASGPTTNQPQHF. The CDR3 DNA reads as TGTGCTAGTGGTCCCACCACAAATCAGCCCCAGCATTTT.